The entry below gives a single T cell receptor beta chain sequence along with its context. CDR1 and CDR2 from the germline V gene are DFQATT and SNEGSKA (reference sequence). The CDR3 contains 15 residues. The V end was cut by 0 bases, the J end by 4 bases, with 12 bases between. This sample stems from a study of patients and donors after allogeneic stem cell transplantation. MiXCR was run by TCRdb on the RT-PCR reads, yielding one entry per CDR3 protein. This sample has approximately 210,000 distinct CDR3 sequences; 41% occur once, and the top ten carry about 35%. Sequenced sample: blood, either unsorted or a sorted T cell fraction (not recorded which). The receptor comes from a human donor who was either an allogeneic HSCT recipient or a stem cell or donor lymphocyte infusion donor (not recorded which). It is not recorded whose cells these are; they may come from a transplant donor. This sequence joins TRBV20-1 and TRBJ1-4, with D tentatively TRBD1 (6 bases). The CDR3, as DNA: TGCAGTGCTAGAGACTCCGGGACAAGTAATGAAAAACTGTTTTTT. Translating it yields CSARDSGTSNEKLFF.